This TCR beta chain emerged from a study of T cell responses to AZD1222 COVID-19 vaccine. Broader study findings: The study found Spike-specific TCR breadth and depth rose after two AZD1222 doses.

In regard to this clone: The antigen is not known.

The J segment lost 10 bases and the V segment lost 8 bases, leaving 13 bases of the junction unmatched. The CDR3 extends over 14 amino acids. The germline CDR1 and CDR2 sequences are SGDLS and YYNGEE. Sequencing used immunoSEQ multiplex PCR; TCRdb keeps in-frame clones, though not all of them. The sample records fewer than 150,000 clones, 88% being singletons. The chain couples TRBV9 to TRBJ2-1; 9 bases match TRBD1. The input for sequencing was peripheral blood, taken on day 0 of AZD1222 vaccination. The receptor was isolated from an adult in good health. This CDR3 is CASGDRALSREQFF. The CDR3 nucleotides are TGTGCCAGTGGGGACAGGGCCCTAAGCCGGGAGCAGTTCTTC.